These T cell receptor beta chains were read from a single sample in a study of neurological immune-mediated disorders. A single record per CDR3 protein comes from TCRdb applying MiXCR to the 5' RACE reads. The profile shows roughly 80,000 distinct CDR3 sequences, 17% of them singletons. The sequencing sample was made of PBMCs. These receptors came from a woman aged 40 to 50 in good health. Each CDR3 is given with its conserved first and last residue. A D gene is named only where the DNA matches it firmly. Not all rows give a size; the values are once, few, many and, for expanded clones, a class.

cdr3_length clone_size d_call j_call v_call cdr3_aa cdr3_nt
12 many - TRBJ1-1 TRBV3-1 CASSQVEGEAFF TGTGCCAGCAGCCAAGTCGAGGGGGAAGCTTTCTTT
15 many TRBD1 TRBJ2-3 TRBV20-1 CSAEGQGALTDTQYF TGCAGTGCTGAAGGACAGGGGGCTCTCACAGATACGCAGTATTTT
14 - - TRBJ1-1 TRBV5-6 CASRRGVVRTEAFF TGTGCCAGCAGGAGAGGGGTCGTTAGGACTGAAGCTTTCTTT
16 many - TRBJ2-2 TRBV7-3 CASSLAQWPNIGELFF TGTGCCAGCAGCTTAGCTCAGTGGCCAAACATCGGGGAGCTGTTTTTT
16 - TRBD1 TRBJ1-1 TRBV5-1 CASGWTGLSEDTEAFF TGCGCCAGCGGCTGGACAGGGTTGAGCGAGGACACTGAAGCTTTCTTT
15 - - TRBJ2-3 TRBV9 CASSPFGTPTDTQYF TGTGCCAGCAGCCCGTTTGGGACCCCCACAGATACGCAGTATTTT
16 many TRBD2 TRBJ2-1 TRBV7-3 CASSLTSGGEFDEQFF TGTGCCAGCAGTTTAACTAGCGGGGGGGAATTTGATGAGCAGTTCTTC
12 many - TRBJ2-6 TRBV12-3/TRBV12-4 CASSLEANVLTF TGTGCCAGCAGCTTAGAGGCCAACGTCCTGACTTTC
14 few - TRBJ1-1 TRBV20-1 CSAISLSGESEAFF TGCAGTGCTATAAGTCTGTCGGGGGAATCTGAAGCTTTCTTT
14 few - TRBJ2-7 TRBV11-1 CASSQGTVSYEQYF TGTGCCAGCAGCCAAGGGACGGTGTCCTACGAGCAGTACTTC
14 - - TRBJ1-1 TRBV2 CASRSTGKGTEAFF TGTGCCAGCAGGTCCACAGGGAAGGGCACTGAAGCTTTCTTT
12 many - TRBJ2-3 TRBV6-6 CAIRGSTDTQYF TGTGCCATCCGAGGCAGCACAGATACGCAGTATTTT
15 many TRBD2 TRBJ2-1 TRBV5-1 CASSSGLVVYNEQFF TGCGCCAGCAGCTCGGGACTAGTAGTATACAATGAGCAGTTCTTC
12 many - TRBJ2-1 TRBV5-1 CASRPGGNEQFF TGCGCCAGCAGACCGGGTGGGAATGAGCAGTTCTTC
13 many - TRBJ1-5 TRBV27 CASSLSPNQPQHF TGTGCCAGCAGTCTTAGCCCGAATCAGCCCCAGCATTTT
15 many TRBD2 TRBJ2-2 TRBV20-1 CSARDRTSGGGELFF TGCAGTGCTAGAGATAGGACTAGCGGTGGCGGGGAGCTGTTTTTT
16 many TRBD2 TRBJ2-1 TRBV10-3 CAISESAGGHYNEQFF TGTGCCATCAGTGAATCCGCGGGGGGTCACTACAATGAGCAGTTCTTC
14 many - TRBJ2-1 TRBV7-9 CASIPIGQNNEQFF TGTGCCAGCATCCCGATAGGGCAGAACAATGAGCAGTTCTTC